These 13 T cell receptor beta chains were sequenced from one sample in a study of blood T cell repertoires in COVID-19. Profiled with immunoSEQ multiplex PCR; TCRdb holds only in-frame clones, not every one. The repertoire consists of 150,000 to 160,000 clones, with around 85% occurring once and the leading ten covering approximately 0.63%. Sequencing used peripheral blood. These receptors came from a man in his sixties with COVID-19, enrolled during active disease.

The rearrangement joins TRBV6-2 or TRBV6-3 to TRBJ1-6, with 11 bases fitting TRBD1. This CDR3 region has 15 residues. CDR1 and CDR2 from the germline V gene are MNHEY and SVGEGT. Germline trimming cut 4 bases from V and 8 bases from J; bases unmatched to any gene: 4. Here the CDR3 DNA reads TGTGCCAGCAGTTCCGGGACAGGGGGTCATTCACCCCTCCACTTT. Translation: CASSSGTGGHSPLHF.

The J gene is TRBJ1-1, the V gene TRBV6-5; D is perhaps TRBD1 (5 bases). The germline V gene encodes CDR1 MNHEY and CDR2 SVGAGI. V was pared by 4 bases and J by 0 bases, with 9 bases between. The CDR3 runs 14 residues. CDR3 nucleotide sequence: TGTGCCAGCAGTTTTAGGGGCGTGAACACTGAAGCTTTCTTT. Its translation: CASSFRGVNTEAFF.

In nucleotides, the CDR3 is TGTGCCAGCAGCAAAGAAGGGGCTCGGCAGTTCTTC. Translated, it gives CASSKEGARQFF. V and J are TRBV21-1 and TRBJ2-1; no DNA check was done on the table's D call, TRBD1. TRBV21-1 is classified as a pseudogene. The CDR3 spans 12 residues.

This rearrangement joins TRBV12-3 or TRBV12-4 to TRBJ1-1; no clear D. V shed 6 bases and J shed 5 bases, with 13 bases lying between them. This CDR3 spans 13 amino acids. Here the CDR3 DNA reads TGTGCCAGCAGACTCTTAGGCGGGACTGAAGCTTTCTTT. Protein: CASRLLGGTEAFF.

This clone was seen only once. J is TRBJ1-4 and V is TRBV7-6, with 7 bases that match TRBD1. The V and J ends lost 1 base and 10 bases, in that order; junction bases with no gene match: 9. The CDR3 extends over 15 amino acids. The germline CDR1 and CDR2 sequences are SGHVS and FNYEAQ. For the CDR3, the DNA is TGTGCCAGCAGCTTAGGATATACAGGGGTGGTAAAACTGTTTTTT. Translation gives CASSLGYTGVVKLFF.

This chain links TRBV25-1 with TRBJ2-3; D not certain. There are 15 residues in the CDR3. V shed 4 bases and J shed 1 base, with 12 bases lying between them. CDR1 is MGHDK, CDR2 SYGVNS, per germline. This chain's CDR3 is CASSASSYRTDTQYF. The CDR3 DNA sequence: TGTGCCAGCAGTGCGAGCTCCTACCGCACAGATACGCAGTATTTT.

This chain joins TRBV2 and TRBJ1-2, with TRBD1 as a possible D gene (5 bases). This CDR3 has 13 residues. Germline V lookup: CDR1 SNHLY, CDR2 FYNNEI. The V and J ends lost 6 bases and 8 bases respectively, with 16 bases between them. The CDR3 loop reads CASSTGVTGGYTF. In DNA form, the CDR3 reads TGTGCCAGCAGCACAGGAGTAACAGGCGGCTACACCTTC. Combining the CDR3 with reference TRBV2 and TRBJ1-2 gives the whole variable domain EPEVTQTPSHQVTQMGQEVILRCVPISNHLYFYWYRQILGQKVEFLVSFYNNEISEKSEIFDDQFSVERPDGSNFTLKIRSTKLEDSAMYFCASSTGVTGGYTFGSGTRLTVV.

This chain links TRBV7-9 with TRBJ1-1, with a tentative D call TRBD1 (5 bases). V was clipped by 5 bases and J by 1 base, with 8 bases between them. Germline V gene sequence: CDR1 SEHNR, CDR2 FQNEAQ (reference sequence). The length of the CDR3 is 13 residues. CDR3 in amino acids: CASSLTENTEAFF. The CDR3, as DNA: TGTGCCAGCAGCCTGACAGAGAACACTGAAGCTTTCTTT.

The chain uses TRBV14 and TRBJ2-7; D possibly corresponds to TRBD2 (5 bases). CDR1 is SGHDN, CDR2 FVKESK, per germline. V was clipped by 1 base and J by 8 bases, with 12 bases between them. The CDR3 is 13 residues long. CDR3 nucleotide sequence: TGTGCCAGCAGCCAAGGGACGGGATTGCAGCAGTACTTC. This translates into CASSQGTGLQQYF.

This clone was seen only once. In DNA, the CDR3 is TGCGCCAGCAGCCAAGTTTCGGGGTACCCCTACAATGAGCAGTTCTTC. This codes for CASSQVSGYPYNEQFF. The V gene is TRBV4-3, the J gene TRBJ2-1; the D gene is possibly TRBD2 (5 bases). The germline V gene encodes CDR1 LGHNA and CDR2 YSLEER. The CDR3 totals 16 residues. Between the trimmed V and J ends, which lost 1 base and 2 bases, there was a span of 12 bases.

The chain combines TRBV7-9 with TRBJ1-6; 7 bases fit TRBD1. The CDR3 sequence is 16 residues long. The germline gives CDR1 SEHNR, CDR2 FQNEAQ (reference sequence). V trimming: 6 bases; J trimming: 11 bases; junction bases outside the gene matches: 16. CDR3 loop: CASSYQQGPHPPPLHF. CDR3 sequence (DNA): TGTGCCAGCAGTTACCAACAGGGGCCACACCCCCCACCCCTCCACTTT.

This clone was detected only a few times. The chain is built from TRBV5-4 and TRBJ1-1; D perhaps matches TRBD1 (6 bases). The CDR3 has 16 residues. V was pared by 4 bases and J by 1 base, with 17 bases between. CDR1 SGHNT and CDR2 YYREEE come from the germline V gene (reference sequence). The CDR3 loop reads CASSGGGNSANTEAFF. CDR3 sequence (DNA): TGTGCCAGCAGCGGGGGGGGCAACTCCGCGAACACTGAAGCTTTCTTT.

V is TRBV28 and J is TRBJ1-2; possibly TRBD1 for D (6 bases). Germline V CDR1 and CDR2: MDHEN, SYDVKM. CDR3 length equals 12 residues. Between the trimmed V and J ends, which lost 7 bases and 4 bases, there was a span of 10 bases. CDR3 in DNA: TGTGCCAGCACCTCGGACAGCTATGGCTACACCTTC. Its protein product is CASTSDSYGYTF.